What follows are 9 T cell receptor beta chains derived from one specimen sequenced in a study of blood T cells in healthy people across ages. Using a J-beta primer mix together with a sample-barcoded 5' primer, a second PCR was run for roughly 7 to 11 cycles. TCRdb re-derived calls from the 5' RACE reads in MiXCR, one entry per CDR3 protein. The table lists 650,000 to 1,000,000 distinct CDR3 sequences, under 40% of them singletons. Sequenced material: blood. The receptors shown here come from a man younger than 30 in good health.

In its sample, this clonotype was seen once. The genes are TRBV25-1 and TRBJ1-2, with 8 bases matching TRBD1. The germline V gene encodes CDR1 MGHDK and CDR2 SYGVNS. Trimming at V came to 3 bases and at J to 6 bases, leaving 6 bases not matched to a gene. The CDR3 runs 14 residues. The CDR3 DNA follows: TGTGCCAGCAGTGAGGGGACAGGACCGCATGGCTACACCTTC. It specifies CASSEGTGPHGYTF.

The chain joins TRBV6-6 to TRBJ1-5, with 8 bases aligning to TRBD1. The germline V gene has CDR1 MNHNY and CDR2 SVGAGI (reference sequence). The V gene end was trimmed by 5 bases and the J gene end by 7 bases; junction bases not matched to a gene: 4. The CDR3 length is 13 residues. CDR3 protein: CASSKTGVQPQHF. CDR3 in DNA: TGTGCCAGCAGTAAGACAGGGGTGCAGCCCCAGCATTTT.

The V gene is TRBV6-5, the J gene TRBJ2-7; 8 bases map to TRBD1. CDR1 MNHEY and CDR2 SVGAGI come from the germline V gene. J gave up 7 bases and V 4 bases, and 15 bases lay outside the gene matches. This CDR3 is built from 16 residues. The CDR3 loop reads CASSFRGPHYYNEQYF. The DNA for the CDR3 is TGTGCCAGCAGTTTCAGGGGGCCCCATTATTACAATGAGCAGTACTTC.

The rearrangement links TRBV7-8 to TRBJ2-1, with TRBD2 matching 7 bases. The CDR3 has 15 residues. V gave up 5 bases and J gave up 2 bases; unmatched junction bases: 6. From germline, CDR1 is SGHVS and CDR2 FQNEAQ. The CDR3 is CASSAQLAPYNEQFF. DNA for the CDR3: TGTGCCAGCAGCGCCCAACTAGCGCCCTACAATGAGCAGTTCTTC. The full variable domain, in which reference TRBV7-8 and TRBJ2-1 provide the parts outside the CDR3, is GAGVSQSPRYKVAKRGQDVALRCDPISGHVSLFWYQQALGQGPEFLTYFQNEAQLDKSGLPSDRFFAERPEGSVSTLKIQRTQQEDSAVYLCASSAQLAPYNEQFFGPGTRLTVL.

This clonotype has a handful of counts. The chain has TRBV20-1 and TRBJ2-7, with 7 positions matching TRBD2. Germline CDR1 is DFQATT and CDR2 is SNEGSKA (reference sequence). CDR3 length: 18 residues. After removal of 0 bases from V and 1 base from J, the junction contained 15 bases not matched to a gene. This chain's CDR3 is CSAREEIDPQRGSYEQYF. In DNA form, the CDR3 reads TGCAGTGCTAGAGAGGAAATCGATCCCCAGCGGGGATCCTACGAGCAGTACTTC.

This chain links TRBV7-9 with TRBJ2-1; 10 nucleotides align to TRBD2. With 5 bases clipped from V and 9 bases from J, the junction kept 7 bases outside the gene matches. The CDR3 length is 14 residues. Germline CDR1 is SEHNR and CDR2 is FQNEAQ (reference sequence). Written as DNA, the CDR3 is TGTGCCAGCAGCCCCCCCGGGACTAGCGTTGAGCAGTTCTTC. Amino acids: CASSPPGTSVEQFF. The full variable domain, rest sourced from reference TRBV7-9 and TRBJ2-1, is DTGVSQNPRHKITKRGQNVTFRCDPISEHNRLYWYRQTLGQGPEFLTYFQNEAQLEKSRLLSDRFSAERPKGSFSTLEIQRTEQGDSAMYLCASSPPGTSVEQFFGPGTRLTVL.

This chain connects TRBV9 to TRBJ2-2, with D perhaps TRBD1 (9 bases). V lost 9 bases, J lost 2 bases, and 17 bases lay in between. In germline, CDR1 is SGDLS, CDR2 YYNGEE. This CDR3 region has 15 residues. The CDR3 nucleotides are TGTGCCACGGGAGGGGACAGGGACAACACCGGGGAGCTGTTTTTT. It specifies CATGGDRDNTGELFF. The full variable domain, with the rest looked up from reference TRBV9 and TRBJ2-2, is DSGVTQTPKHLITATGQRVTLRCSPRSGDLSVYWYQQSLDQGLQFLIQYYNGEERAKGNILERFSAQQFPDLHSELNLSSLELGDSALYFCATGGDRDNTGELFFGEGSRLTVL.

J is TRBJ2-1 and V is TRBV20-1; D is undetermined. This CDR3 spans 12 amino acids. Germline CDR1 and CDR2: DFQATT and SNEGSKA (reference sequence). V was pared by 0 bases and J by 8 bases, with 8 bases between. CDR3 region: CSARDGIDEQFF. CDR3 coding DNA: TGCAGTGCTAGAGATGGAATTGATGAGCAGTTCTTC.

This clonotype was counted between two and nine times. This sequence joins TRBV10-3 and TRBJ2-7, with TRBD1 matching 7 bases. Trimming removed 3 bases from V and 2 bases from J; junction bases left unmatched: 4. The CDR3 has 14 residues. Germline V gene sequence: CDR1 ENHRY, CDR2 SYGVKD. The CDR3 protein is CAISDTGETYEQYF. The DNA of the CDR3 is TGTGCCATCAGTGACACAGGGGAGACCTACGAGCAGTACTTC.